One T cell receptor (beta chain) is described in this entry. The data originate from a study of long-term antiretroviral therapy in people with HIV. immunoSEQ v3.0 was run at survey level. Sequencing used immunoSEQ multiplex PCR; TCRdb keeps in-frame clones, though not all of them. Of some 28,000 clones in the sample, more than 85% were seen once. V was shortened by 3 bases and J by 1 base, with 10 bases between the two germline ends. The CDR3 is made up of 15 amino acids. The germline CDR1 and CDR2 sequences are SGHNT and YYREEE (reference sequence). The specimen was unsorted PBMCs, collected 5.3 years after starting antiretroviral therapy. The chain combines TRBV5-4 with TRBJ2-2; D might be TRBD1 (5 bases). The TCR was taken from a man in his forties or fifties with HIV. This CDR3 is CASSSRTRNTGELFF. DNA of the CDR3: TGTGCCAGCAGCTCTCGGACAAGGAACACCGGGGAGCTGTTTTTT.